This TCR beta chain derives from a study of beta chain features in type 1 diabetes. General study findings and limits: PCR might preferentially amplify shorter templates, equally in patients and controls.

Germline V gene sequence: CDR1 MNHNS, CDR2 SASEGT. The CDR3 length is 14 residues. On this clone: Its antigen is undetermined. The junction departs from the called germline gene at one end, perhaps through a read error.

The whole isolated RNA underwent reverse transcription, so sequencing captured expressed TCRB transcripts. TCRdb keeps only in-frame clones here, not all; method: immunoSEQ multiplex PCR. Among almost 350,000 clones listed, 6.5% to 10% were seen once. The sequenced material came from central memory CD4+ T cells from blood. The chain employs TRBV6-1 and TRBJ2-7; 10 positions agree with TRBD2. This sequence originates from a young woman in good health. The DNA for the CDR3 is TGTGCCAGCAGCGAAGGACTAGCGGTCTACGAGCAGTACTTC. It encodes CASSEGLAVYEQYF.